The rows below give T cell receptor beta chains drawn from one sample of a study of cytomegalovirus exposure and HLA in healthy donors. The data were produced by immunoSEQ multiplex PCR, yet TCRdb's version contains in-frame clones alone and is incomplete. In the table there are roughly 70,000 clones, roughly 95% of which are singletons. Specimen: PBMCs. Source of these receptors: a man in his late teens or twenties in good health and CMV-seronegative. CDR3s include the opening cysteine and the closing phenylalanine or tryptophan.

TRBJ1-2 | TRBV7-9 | CASSSSTGHRYGYTF
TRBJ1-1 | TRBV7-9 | CASSLHGEMNTEAFF
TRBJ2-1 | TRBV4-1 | CASSQVLAGDNEQFF
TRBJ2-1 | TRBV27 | CASSLLAGDYNEQFF
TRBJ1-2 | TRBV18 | CASSPAAATYGYTF
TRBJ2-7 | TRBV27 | CASSLVGQGWEQYF
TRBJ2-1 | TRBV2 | CASRREVAGDNEQFF
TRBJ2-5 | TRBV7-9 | CASSLAGVGEETQYF
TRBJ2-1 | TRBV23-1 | CAAEGGMVYNEQFF
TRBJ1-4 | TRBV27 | CASSFGGYNEKLFF
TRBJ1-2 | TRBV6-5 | CASSYSYRDSYGYTF
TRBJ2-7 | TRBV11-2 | CASSLSLRDRVNF
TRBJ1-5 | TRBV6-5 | CASSRTVGGNQPQHF
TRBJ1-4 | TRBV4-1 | CASSQERQGHGKLFF
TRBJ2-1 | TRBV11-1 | CASSSGLAGVGYEQFF
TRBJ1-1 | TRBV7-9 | CASSRQATEAFF
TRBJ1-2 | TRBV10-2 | CASATRWGYTF
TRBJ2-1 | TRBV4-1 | CASSQEGSGRDEQFF
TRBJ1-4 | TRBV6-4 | CASSDSTGSLFF
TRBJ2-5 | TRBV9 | CASSSEAQETQYF
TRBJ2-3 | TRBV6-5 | CASSFLAGGDTDTQYF
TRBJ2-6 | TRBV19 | CASSIRGNSGANVLTF